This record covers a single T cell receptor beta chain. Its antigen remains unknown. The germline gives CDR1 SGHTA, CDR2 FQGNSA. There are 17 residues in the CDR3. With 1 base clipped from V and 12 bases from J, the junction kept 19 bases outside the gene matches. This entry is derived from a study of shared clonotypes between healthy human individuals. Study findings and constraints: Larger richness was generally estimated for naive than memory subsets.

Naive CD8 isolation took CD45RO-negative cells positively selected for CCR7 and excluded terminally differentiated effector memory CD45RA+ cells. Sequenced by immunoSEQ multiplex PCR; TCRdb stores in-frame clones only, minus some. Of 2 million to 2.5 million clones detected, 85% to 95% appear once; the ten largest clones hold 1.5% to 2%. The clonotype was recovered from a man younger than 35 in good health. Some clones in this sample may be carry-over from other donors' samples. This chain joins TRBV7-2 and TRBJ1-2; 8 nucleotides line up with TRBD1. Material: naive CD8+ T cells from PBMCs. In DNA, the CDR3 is TGTGCCAGCAGCTTAGGCAGGATGCCAGGGGGCACTTCGGGCGACACCTTC. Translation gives CASSLGRMPGGTSGDTF.